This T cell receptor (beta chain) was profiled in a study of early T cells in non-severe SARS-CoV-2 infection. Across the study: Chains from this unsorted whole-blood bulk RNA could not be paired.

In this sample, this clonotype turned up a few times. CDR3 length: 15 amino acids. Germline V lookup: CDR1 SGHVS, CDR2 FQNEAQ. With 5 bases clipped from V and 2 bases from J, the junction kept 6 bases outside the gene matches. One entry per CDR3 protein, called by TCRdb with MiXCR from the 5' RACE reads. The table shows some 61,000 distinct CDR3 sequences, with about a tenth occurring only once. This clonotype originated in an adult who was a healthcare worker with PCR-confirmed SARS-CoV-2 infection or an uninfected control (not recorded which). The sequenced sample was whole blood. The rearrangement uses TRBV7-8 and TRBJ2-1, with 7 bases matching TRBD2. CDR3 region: CASSPQRGTYNEQFF. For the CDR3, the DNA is TGTGCCAGCAGCCCCCAGCGGGGAACCTACAATGAGCAGTTCTTC.